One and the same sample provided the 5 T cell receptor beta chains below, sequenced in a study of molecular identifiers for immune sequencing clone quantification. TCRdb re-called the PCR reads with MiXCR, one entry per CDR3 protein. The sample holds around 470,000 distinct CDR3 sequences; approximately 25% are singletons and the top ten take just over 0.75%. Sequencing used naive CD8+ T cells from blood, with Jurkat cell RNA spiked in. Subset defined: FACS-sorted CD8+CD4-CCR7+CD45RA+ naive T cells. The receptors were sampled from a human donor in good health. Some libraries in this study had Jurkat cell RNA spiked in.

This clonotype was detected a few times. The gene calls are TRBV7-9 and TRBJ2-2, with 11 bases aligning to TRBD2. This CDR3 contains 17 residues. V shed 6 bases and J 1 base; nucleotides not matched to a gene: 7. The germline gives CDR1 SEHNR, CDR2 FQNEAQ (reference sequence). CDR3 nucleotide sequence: TGTGCCAGCAGTACGCCGGGACTAGCGGAGAACACCGGGGAGCTGTTTTTT. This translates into CASSTPGLAENTGELFF.

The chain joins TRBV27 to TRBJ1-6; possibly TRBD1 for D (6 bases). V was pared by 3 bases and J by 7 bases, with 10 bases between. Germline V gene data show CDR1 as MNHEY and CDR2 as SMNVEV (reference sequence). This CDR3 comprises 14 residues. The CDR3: CASSFGRGNSPLHF. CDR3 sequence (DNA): TGTGCCAGCAGTTTTGGCAGGGGAAATTCACCCCTCCACTTT.

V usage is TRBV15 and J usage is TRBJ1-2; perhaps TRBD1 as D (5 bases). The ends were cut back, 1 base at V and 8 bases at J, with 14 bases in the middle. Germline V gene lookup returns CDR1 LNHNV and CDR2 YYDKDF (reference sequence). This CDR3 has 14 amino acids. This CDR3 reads CATSRVGAGSGYTF. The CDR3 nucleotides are TGTGCCACCAGCAGAGTAGGGGCGGGATCCGGCTACACCTTC.

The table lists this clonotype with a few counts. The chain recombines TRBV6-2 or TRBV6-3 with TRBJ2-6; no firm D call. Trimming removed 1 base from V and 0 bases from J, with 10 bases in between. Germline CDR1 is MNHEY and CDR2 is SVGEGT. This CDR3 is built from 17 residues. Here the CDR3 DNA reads TGTGCCAGCAGTTACTGGGTCGCGACCTCTGGGGCCAACGTCCTGACTTTC. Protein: CASSYWVATSGANVLTF.

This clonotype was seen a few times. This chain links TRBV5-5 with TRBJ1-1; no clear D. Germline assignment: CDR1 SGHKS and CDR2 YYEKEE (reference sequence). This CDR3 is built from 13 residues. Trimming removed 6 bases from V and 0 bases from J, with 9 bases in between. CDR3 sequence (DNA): TGTGCCAGCACCAGCTTTCTGAACACTGAAGCTTTCTTT. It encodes CASTSFLNTEAFF. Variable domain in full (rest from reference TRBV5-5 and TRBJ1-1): DAGVTQSPTHLIKTRGQQVTLRCSPISGHKSVSWYQQVLGQGPQFIFQYYEKEERGRGNFPDRFSARQFPNYSSELNVNALLLGDSALYLCASTSFLNTEAFFGQGTRLTVV.